This TCR beta chain is drawn from a study of T cells in Graves' hyperthyroidism and ophthalmopathy. About the study: The blood sample was taken at first diagnosis, before treatment began.

This clonotype was detected ten times or more. Any patient presenting with uncontrolled infection, other autoimmune disease, pregnancy or lactation was left out. Germline V lookup: CDR1 SNHLY, CDR2 FYNNEI. J was trimmed by 0 bases and V by 4 bases; bases with no gene match: 0. CDR3 length: 15 amino acids. Researchers amplified the TCR beta CDR3 regions from RNA transcripts. The TCR CDR3 was amplified in a first-round RT-PCR using the HTBI primer set. One entry per CDR3 protein results from TCRdb running MiXCR on the multiplex PCR reads. The sample consists of around 400,000 distinct CDR3 sequences, approximately 25% of them appearing once.

The receptor's source is a man aged 50 or older with Graves' hyperthyroidism. The chain joins TRBV2 to TRBJ2-1; 10 bases line up with TRBD1. Material for sequencing was blood. The CDR3 nucleotides read TGTGCCAGCAGTGGGACAGGGGGCTCCTACAATGAGCAGTTCTTC. This translates into CASSGTGGSYNEQFF.